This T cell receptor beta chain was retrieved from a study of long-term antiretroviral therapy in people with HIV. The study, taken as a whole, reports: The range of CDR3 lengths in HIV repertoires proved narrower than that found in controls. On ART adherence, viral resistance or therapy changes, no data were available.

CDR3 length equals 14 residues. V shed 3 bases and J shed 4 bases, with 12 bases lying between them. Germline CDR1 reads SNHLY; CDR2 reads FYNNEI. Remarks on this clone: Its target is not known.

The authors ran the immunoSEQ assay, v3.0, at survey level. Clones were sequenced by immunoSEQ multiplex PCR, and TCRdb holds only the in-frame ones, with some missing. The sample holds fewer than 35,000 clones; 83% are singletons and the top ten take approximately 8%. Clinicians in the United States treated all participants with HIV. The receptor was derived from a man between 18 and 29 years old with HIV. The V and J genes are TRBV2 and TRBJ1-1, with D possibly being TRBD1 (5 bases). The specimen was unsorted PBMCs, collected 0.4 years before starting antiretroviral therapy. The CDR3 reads CASSERMGGTEAFF. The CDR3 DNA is TGTGCCAGCAGTGAGAGAATGGGGGGCACTGAAGCTTTCTTT.